The present T cell receptor beta chain was sequenced within a study of T cells in Graves' hyperthyroidism and ophthalmopathy. Overall study context: Peripheral blood samples were taken at initial diagnosis, prior to any treatment.

Ophthalmopathy cases scored 3 or more on the Clinical Activity Score and 4 or more on NOSPECS grade, with duration below 3 months. This clonotype has at least ten counts. Trimming shortened V by 6 bases and J by 9 bases, and 12 bases separated the two germline ends. The CDR3 sequence is 11 residues long. Germline CDR1 and CDR2: DFQATT and SNEGSKA (reference sequence). Amplification of TCR beta CDR3 regions was performed using RNA transcripts as template. A first-round RT-PCR of the TCR CDR3 used the HTBI primer set. MiXCR, applied by TCRdb to the multiplex PCR reads, yields one record per CDR3 protein. The sample has a few hundred thousand distinct CDR3 sequences, 15% to 20% seen once.

The receptor comes from a woman aged 30 to 39 with Graves' ophthalmopathy. This chain connects TRBV20-1 to TRBJ2-4; D ambiguous. Sequences were obtained from blood. The CDR3 nucleotides are TGCAGTGCCCCCAGTTGGGGCATTCAGTACTTC. Its protein is CSAPSWGIQYF.